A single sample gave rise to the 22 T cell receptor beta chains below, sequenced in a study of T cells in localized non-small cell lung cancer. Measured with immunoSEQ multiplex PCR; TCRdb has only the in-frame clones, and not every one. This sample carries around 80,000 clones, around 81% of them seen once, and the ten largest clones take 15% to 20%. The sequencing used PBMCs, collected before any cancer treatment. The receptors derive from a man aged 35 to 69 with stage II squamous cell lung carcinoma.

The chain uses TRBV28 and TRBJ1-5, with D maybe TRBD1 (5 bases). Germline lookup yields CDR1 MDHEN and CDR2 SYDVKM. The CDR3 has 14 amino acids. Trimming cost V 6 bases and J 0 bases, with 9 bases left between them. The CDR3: CASRGEYSNQPQHF. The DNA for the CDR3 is TGTGCCAGCAGGGGGGAATATAGCAATCAGCCCCAGCATTTT.

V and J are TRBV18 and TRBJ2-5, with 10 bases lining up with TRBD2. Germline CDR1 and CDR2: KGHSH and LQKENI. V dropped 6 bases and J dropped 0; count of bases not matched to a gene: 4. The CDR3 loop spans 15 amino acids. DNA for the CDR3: TGTGCCAGCTCCAGCGGGGGGGTTTACCAAGAGACCCAGTACTTC. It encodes CASSSGGVYQETQYF.

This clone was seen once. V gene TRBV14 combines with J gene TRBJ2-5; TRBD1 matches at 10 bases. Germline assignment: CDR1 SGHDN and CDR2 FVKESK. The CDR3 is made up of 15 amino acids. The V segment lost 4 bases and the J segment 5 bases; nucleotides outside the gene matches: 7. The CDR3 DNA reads TGTGCCAGCAGCCTCCGGACAGGGGGATTGGAGACCCAGTACTTC. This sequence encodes CASSLRTGGLETQYF.

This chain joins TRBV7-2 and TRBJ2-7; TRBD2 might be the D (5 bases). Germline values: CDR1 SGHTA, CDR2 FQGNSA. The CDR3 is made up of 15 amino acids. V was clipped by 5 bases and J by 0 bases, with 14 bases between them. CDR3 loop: CASSAGLTSSYEQYF. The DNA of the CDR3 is TGTGCCAGCAGCGCCGGTTTAACTAGCTCCTACGAGCAGTACTTC.

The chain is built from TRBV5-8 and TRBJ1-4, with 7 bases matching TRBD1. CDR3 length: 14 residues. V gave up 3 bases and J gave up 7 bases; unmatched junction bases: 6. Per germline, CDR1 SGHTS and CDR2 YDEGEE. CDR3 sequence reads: CASSWDSDPEKLFF. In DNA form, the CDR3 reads TGTGCCAGCAGCTGGGACAGCGATCCTGAAAAACTGTTTTTT.

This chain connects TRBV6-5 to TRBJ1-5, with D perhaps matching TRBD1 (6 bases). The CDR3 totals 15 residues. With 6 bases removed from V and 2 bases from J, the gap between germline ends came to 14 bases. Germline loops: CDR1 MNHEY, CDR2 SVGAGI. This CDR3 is CASSPQGRGNQPQHF. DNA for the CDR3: TGTGCCAGCAGCCCACAGGGACGGGGCAATCAGCCCCAGCATTTT.

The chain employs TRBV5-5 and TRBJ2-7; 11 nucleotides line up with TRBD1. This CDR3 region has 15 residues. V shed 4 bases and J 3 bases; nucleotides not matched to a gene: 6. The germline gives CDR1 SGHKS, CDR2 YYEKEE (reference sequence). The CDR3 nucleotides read TGTGCCAGCAGCGGGACCGGGACAGGGGGCTACGAGCAGTACTTC. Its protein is CASSGTGTGGYEQYF.

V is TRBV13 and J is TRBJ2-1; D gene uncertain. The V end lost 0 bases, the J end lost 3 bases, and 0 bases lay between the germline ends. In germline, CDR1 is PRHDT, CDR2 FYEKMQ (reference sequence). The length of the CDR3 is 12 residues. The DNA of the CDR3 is TGTGCCAGCAGCTTAGGCTACAATGAGCAGTTCTTC. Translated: CASSLGYNEQFF. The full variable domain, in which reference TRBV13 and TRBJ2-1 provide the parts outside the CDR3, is AAGVIQSPRHLIKEKRETATLKCYPIPRHDTVYWYQQGPGQDPQFLISFYEKMQSDKGSIPDRFSAQQFSDYHSELNMSSLELGDSALYFCASSLGYNEQFFGPGTRLTVL.

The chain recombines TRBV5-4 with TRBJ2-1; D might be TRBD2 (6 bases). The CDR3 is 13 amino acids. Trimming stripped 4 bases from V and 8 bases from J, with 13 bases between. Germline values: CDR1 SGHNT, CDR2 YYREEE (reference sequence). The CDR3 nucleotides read TGTGCCAGCAGCCCCCCGGGAGCGGATGAGCAGTTCTTC. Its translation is CASSPPGADEQFF.

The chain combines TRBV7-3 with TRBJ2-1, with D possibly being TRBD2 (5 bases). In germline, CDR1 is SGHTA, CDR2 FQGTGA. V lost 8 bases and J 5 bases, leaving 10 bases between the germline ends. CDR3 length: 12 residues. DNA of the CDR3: TGTGCCAGCCGTAGCGCCGACAATGAGCAGTTCTTC. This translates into CASRSADNEQFF. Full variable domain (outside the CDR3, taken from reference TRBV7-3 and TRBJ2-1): GAGVSQTPSNKVTEKGKYVELRCDPISGHTALYWYRQSLGQGPEFLIYFQGTGAADDSGLPNDRFFAVRPEGSVSTLKIQRTERGDSAVYLCASRSADNEQFFGPGTRLTVL.

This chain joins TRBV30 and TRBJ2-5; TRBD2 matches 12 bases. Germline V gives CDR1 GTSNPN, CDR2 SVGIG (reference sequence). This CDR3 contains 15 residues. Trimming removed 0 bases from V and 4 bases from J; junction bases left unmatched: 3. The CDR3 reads CAWSVGLAGTETQYF. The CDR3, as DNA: TGTGCCTGGAGTGTGGGACTAGCGGGCACAGAGACCCAGTACTTC.

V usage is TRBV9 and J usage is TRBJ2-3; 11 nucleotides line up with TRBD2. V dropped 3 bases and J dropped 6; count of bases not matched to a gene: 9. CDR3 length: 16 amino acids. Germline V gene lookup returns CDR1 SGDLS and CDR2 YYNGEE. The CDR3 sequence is CASSESLAGGGDTQYF. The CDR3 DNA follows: TGTGCCAGCAGCGAATCCCTAGCGGGAGGCGGGGATACGCAGTATTTT.

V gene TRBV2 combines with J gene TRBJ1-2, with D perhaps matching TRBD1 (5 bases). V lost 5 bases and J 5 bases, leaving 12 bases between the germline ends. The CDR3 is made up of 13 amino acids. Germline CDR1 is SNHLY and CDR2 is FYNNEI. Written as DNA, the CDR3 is TGTGCCAGCAGTAGAGAATCAGGGTATGGCTACACCTTC. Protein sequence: CASSRESGYGYTF.

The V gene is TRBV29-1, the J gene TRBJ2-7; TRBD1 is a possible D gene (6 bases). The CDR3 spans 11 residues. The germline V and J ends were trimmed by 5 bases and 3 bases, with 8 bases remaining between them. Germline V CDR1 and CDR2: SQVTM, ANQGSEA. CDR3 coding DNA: TGCAGCGTTCTACAGGGCTACGAGCAGTACTTC. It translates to CSVLQGYEQYF.

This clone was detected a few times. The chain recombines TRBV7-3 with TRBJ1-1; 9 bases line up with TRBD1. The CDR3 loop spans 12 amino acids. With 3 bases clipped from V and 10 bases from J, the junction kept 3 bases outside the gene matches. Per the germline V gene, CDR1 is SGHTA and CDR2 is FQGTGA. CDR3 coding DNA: TGTGCCAGCAGCTTGGACAGGGGACCAGCTTTCTTT. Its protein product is CASSLDRGPAFF.

As DNA, the CDR3 is TGCAGCGGTGGACAGGCCTCGGGTGAGCAGTTCTTC. Its translation is CSGGQASGEQFF. The V gene is TRBV29-1, the J gene TRBJ2-1, with 7 bases identical to TRBD1. Germline trimming cut 7 bases from V and 9 bases from J; bases unmatched to any gene: 9. CDR1 SQVTM and CDR2 ANQGSEA come from the germline V gene. There are 12 residues in the CDR3.

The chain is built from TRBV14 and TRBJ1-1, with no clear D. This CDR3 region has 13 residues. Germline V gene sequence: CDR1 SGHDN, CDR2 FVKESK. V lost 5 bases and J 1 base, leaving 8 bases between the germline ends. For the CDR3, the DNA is TGTGCCAGCAGCAAGGTGCCGAACACTGAAGCTTTCTTT. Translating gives CASSKVPNTEAFF.

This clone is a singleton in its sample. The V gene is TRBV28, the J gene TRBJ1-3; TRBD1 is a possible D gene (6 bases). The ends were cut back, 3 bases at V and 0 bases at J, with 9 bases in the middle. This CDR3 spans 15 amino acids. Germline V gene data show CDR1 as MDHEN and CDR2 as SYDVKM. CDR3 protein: CASSFDRTSGNTIYF. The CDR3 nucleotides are TGTGCCAGCAGTTTTGACAGGACCTCTGGAAACACCATATATTTT.

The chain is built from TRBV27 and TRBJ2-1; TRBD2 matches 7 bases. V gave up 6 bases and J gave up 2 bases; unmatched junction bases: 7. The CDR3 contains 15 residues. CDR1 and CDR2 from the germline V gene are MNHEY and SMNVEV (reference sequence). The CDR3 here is CASSLGEGPYNEQFF. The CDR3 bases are TGTGCCAGCAGCTTGGGGGAGGGGCCCTACAATGAGCAGTTCTTC.

The CDR3 DNA is TGTGCCAGCTCACCATTCGGGCAGACTGGCGCAGATACGCAGTATTTT. It translates to CASSPFGQTGADTQYF. The rearrangement uses TRBV18 and TRBJ2-3, with D unresolved. V lost 2 bases and J 4 bases, leaving 16 bases between the germline ends. This CDR3 is built from 16 residues. The germline V gene encodes CDR1 KGHSH and CDR2 LQKENI.

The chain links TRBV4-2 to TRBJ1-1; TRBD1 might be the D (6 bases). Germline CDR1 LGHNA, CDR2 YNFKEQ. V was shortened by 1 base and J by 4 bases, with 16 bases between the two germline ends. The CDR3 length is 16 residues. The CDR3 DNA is TGTGCCAGCAGCCAAGGGGGGGTAGGGGGAGGCACTGAAGCTTTCTTT. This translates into CASSQGGVGGGTEAFF.

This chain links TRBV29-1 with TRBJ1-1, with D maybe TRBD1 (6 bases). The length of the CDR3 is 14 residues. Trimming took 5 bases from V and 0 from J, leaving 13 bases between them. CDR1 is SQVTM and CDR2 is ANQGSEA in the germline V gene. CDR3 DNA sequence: TGCAGCGTTCCCAGGGGAAATATGAACACTGAAGCTTTCTTT. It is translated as CSVPRGNMNTEAFF.